One sample yielded the 29 T cell receptor beta chains listed below, sequenced in a study of PD-L1 blockade in urothelial cancer. The data were produced by immunoSEQ multiplex PCR, yet TCRdb's version contains in-frame clones alone and is incomplete. The data show about 76,000 clones, around 93% seen once. This sample's time point: peripheral blood 6 weeks after treatment start. Here the sequenced sample was PBMCs, taken around atezolizumab (anti-PD-L1) treatment. Source of these receptors: a woman older than 75 with urothelial cancer.

This clone occurred once. The chain combines TRBV6-1 with TRBJ2-7, with TRBD1 identical over 7 bases. The CDR3 is 14 amino acids. The V segment lost 1 base and the J segment 6 bases; nucleotides outside the gene matches: 6. Germline assignment: CDR1 MNHNS and CDR2 SASEGT. The DNA for the CDR3 is TGTGCCAGCAGTGAAGGGGGGCGGACAGGCGAGCAGTACTTC. Protein product: CASSEGGRTGEQYF.

This chain connects TRBV6-6 to TRBJ1-1, with D hard to call. V was pared by 8 bases and J by 0 bases, with 13 bases between. The germline V gene encodes CDR1 MNHNY and CDR2 SVGAGI (reference sequence). The CDR3 consists of 14 residues. The CDR3 nucleotides read TGTGCCAGCCAATCTTCGGTCGTGAACACTGAAGCTTTCTTT. As protein: CASQSSVVNTEAFF.

V gene TRBV19 combines with J gene TRBJ1-5, with 7 positions matching TRBD1. The CDR3 runs to 16 residues. J gave up 7 bases and V 0 bases, and 9 bases lay outside the gene matches. Germline CDR1 and CDR2: LNHDA and SQIVND (reference sequence). The CDR3 loop reads CASSIDHRGYKQPQHF. CDR3 bases: TGTGCCAGTAGTATAGATCACAGGGGATATAAACAGCCCCAGCATTTT.

This rearrangement joins TRBV19 to TRBJ1-2; D unclear. The germline V gene has CDR1 LNHDA and CDR2 SQIVND (reference sequence). CDR3 length: 13 residues. V shed 1 base and J shed 4 bases, with 7 bases lying between them. In nucleotides, the CDR3 is TGTGCCAGTAGTATAGGCCAAGCCTATGGCTACACCTTC. Its protein is CASSIGQAYGYTF. The variable domain in full, completed from reference TRBV19 and TRBJ1-2, reads DGGITQSPKYLFRKEGQNVTLSCEQNLNHDAMYWYRQDPGQGLRLIYYSQIVNDFQKGDIAEGYSVSREKKESFPLTVTSAQKNPTAFYLCASSIGQAYGYTFGSGTRLTVV.

The sample holds one count of this clone. The gene calls are TRBV10-3 and TRBJ1-1; TRBD1 matches at 8 bases. CDR3 length equals 13 residues. The V gene end was trimmed by 6 bases and the J gene end by 1 base; junction bases not matched to a gene: 1. Germline loops: CDR1 ENHRY, CDR2 SYGVKD. The CDR3 nucleotides are TGTGCCATCAGGGACAGGGCGAACACTGAAGCTTTCTTT. Its translation is CAIRDRANTEAFF.

The chain uses TRBV5-1 and TRBJ2-5, with TRBD1 matching 7 bases. The V and J ends lost 0 bases and 6 bases, in that order; junction bases with no gene match: 11. Per germline, CDR1 SGHRS and CDR2 YFSETQ. The CDR3 extends over 16 amino acids. CDR3 in amino acids: CASSLAERGPIKTQYF. CDR3 nucleotide sequence: TGCGCCAGCAGCTTGGCCGAGAGGGGGCCCATTAAGACCCAGTACTTC.

The J gene is TRBJ2-5, the V gene TRBV5-6, with D tentatively TRBD2 (5 bases). CDR1 and CDR2 from the germline V gene are SGHDT and YYEEEE. This CDR3 region has 14 residues. Trimming stripped 1 base from V and 1 base from J, with 8 bases between. CDR3 sequence (DNA): TGTGCCAGCAGCTTGAGGGCGGGCCAAGAGACCCAGTACTTC. Amino acid sequence: CASSLRAGQETQYF.

The chain links TRBV27 to TRBJ1-2, with 12 bases aligning to TRBD1. The CDR3 has 16 amino acids. V was clipped by 8 bases and J by 4 bases; unmatched bases: 11. Germline V gene sequence: CDR1 MNHEY, CDR2 SMNVEV (reference sequence). CDR3 region: CASQGTGGVSGYGYTF. The CDR3, as DNA: TGTGCCAGCCAGGGGACAGGGGGCGTTTCAGGCTATGGCTACACCTTC.

As DNA, the CDR3 is TGTGCCAGCAGTCCCCCGGGGACAGGGGTGTACGAGCAGTACTTC. This encodes CASSPPGTGVYEQYF. The genes are TRBV6-5 and TRBJ2-7; 10 nucleotides agree with TRBD1. The ends lost 5 bases at V and 4 bases at J; junction bases unmatched: 8. The CDR3 is 15 amino acids. Germline V gene lookup returns CDR1 MNHEY and CDR2 SVGAGI.

The genes are TRBV5-4 and TRBJ1-2, with TRBD1 matching 10 bases. Germline V lookup: CDR1 SGHNT, CDR2 YYREEE (reference sequence). V shed 4 bases, J shed 3 bases, and the junction held 6 bases outside the gene matches. CDR3 length equals 15 residues. The chain's CDR3 is CASSPGTGVDYGYTF. CDR3 sequence (DNA): TGTGCCAGCAGCCCCGGGACAGGGGTTGACTATGGCTACACCTTC.

The gene calls are TRBV28 and TRBJ1-5, with 7 positions matching TRBD1. This CDR3 is built from 13 residues. The V and J ends lost 8 bases and 4 bases, in that order; junction bases with no gene match: 5. CDR1 is MDHEN and CDR2 is SYDVKM in the germline V gene. This CDR3 is CASQTGRNQPQHF. CDR3 sequence (DNA): TGTGCCAGCCAGACAGGGAGGAATCAGCCCCAGCATTTT. Full variable domain (rest looked up from reference TRBV28 and TRBJ1-5): DVKVTQSSRYLVKRTGEKVFLECVQDMDHENMFWYRQDPGLGLRLIYFSYDVKMKEKGDIPEGYSVSREKKERFSLILESASTNQTSMYLCASQTGRNQPQHFGDGTRLSIL.

J is TRBJ2-1 and V is TRBV4-1; 13 nucleotides align to TRBD2. CDR1 is MGHRA, CDR2 YSYEKL, per germline. The CDR3 has 18 residues. V was clipped by 3 bases and J by 0 bases; unmatched bases: 5. As DNA, the CDR3 is TGCGCCAGCAGCCAGGGACTAGCGGGACTAAGCTCCTACAATGAGCAGTTCTTC. Protein sequence: CASSQGLAGLSSYNEQFF.

This clone appeared a single time. CDR3 sequence: CASTERQGLNEKLFF. CDR3 nucleotides: TGTGCCAGTACCGAGCGACAGGGCCTAAATGAAAAACTGTTTTTT. This chain links TRBV19 with TRBJ1-4, with 7 bases fitting TRBD1. V gave up 7 bases and J gave up 5 bases; unmatched junction bases: 10. Germline V gene sequence: CDR1 LNHDA, CDR2 SQIVND (reference sequence). The CDR3 extends over 15 amino acids.

V is TRBV5-1 and J is TRBJ2-7; 8 nucleotides match TRBD1. Germline values: CDR1 SGHRS, CDR2 YFSETQ. J was trimmed by 6 bases and V by 5 bases; bases with no gene match: 13. The CDR3 covers 15 residues. CDR3 protein: CASRLVGQGAIEQYF. CDR3 nucleotides: TGCGCCAGCAGACTGGTAGGGCAGGGGGCGATCGAGCAGTACTTC. Drawing the rest from reference TRBV5-1 and TRBJ2-7, the complete variable domain is KAGVTQTPRYLIKTRGQQVTLSCSPISGHRSVSWYQQTPGQGLQFLFEYFSETQRNKGNFPGRFSGRQFSNSRSEMNVSTLELGDSALYLCASRLVGQGAIEQYFGPGTRLTVT.

The CDR3 DNA reads as TGTGCCACCAGCAGAGGGGCGGGACAGCGCTACACCGGGGAGCTGTTTTTT. Its translation: CATSRGAGQRYTGELFF. The chain has TRBV15 and TRBJ2-2, with D perhaps matching TRBD1 (7 bases). The CDR3 spans 17 residues. Looked up from germline, CDR1 is LNHNV and CDR2 is YYDKDF (reference sequence). V lost 1 base, J lost 3 bases, and 15 bases lay in between.

The gene calls are TRBV27 and TRBJ2-1, with D possibly being TRBD1 (6 bases). V lost 5 bases to trimming and J lost 0 bases, with 8 bases between them. This CDR3 is 14 amino acids long. Germline V gives CDR1 MNHEY, CDR2 SMNVEV (reference sequence). As DNA, the CDR3 is TGTGCCAGCAGTGGGGGCGCCTCCTACAATGAGCAGTTCTTC. Protein: CASSGGASYNEQFF.

The chain is built from TRBV19 and TRBJ2-3, with D possibly being TRBD2 (5 bases). Germline-derived CDR1 and CDR2 are LNHDA and SQIVND (reference sequence). The V end was cut by 4 bases, the J end by 0 bases, with 17 bases between. The CDR3 has 17 residues. CDR3 DNA sequence: TGTGCCAGTAGTACCATCCGGTCGGGGAGAAGCACAGATACGCAGTATTTT. Amino acid sequence: CASSTIRSGRSTDTQYF.

This clone has just one count. The rearrangement joins TRBV28 to TRBJ2-7; 9 bases map to TRBD1. Trimming at V came to 10 bases and at J to 5 bases, leaving 6 bases not matched to a gene. The CDR3 consists of 12 residues. CDR1 is MDHEN and CDR2 is SYDVKM in the germline V gene. This CDR3 reads CATGTGINEQYF. The CDR3 coding sequence is TGTGCCACCGGGACAGGGATCAACGAGCAGTACTTC.

The V and J genes are TRBV5-1 and TRBJ2-7; possibly TRBD1 for D (6 bases). The CDR3 has 13 amino acids. CDR1 and CDR2 (germline): SGHRS, YFSETQ. V was pared by 2 bases and J by 1 base, with 7 bases between. DNA of the CDR3: TGCGCCAGCAGCTTACAGGGATCCTACGAGCAGTACTTC. As protein: CASSLQGSYEQYF.

The rearrangement uses TRBV7-2 and TRBJ2-1; TRBD2 matches 7 bases. The length of the CDR3 is 16 residues. The V gene's germline CDR1 is SGHTA and CDR2 FQGNSA. The J segment lost 0 bases and the V segment lost 5 bases, leaving 7 bases of the junction unmatched. In DNA, the CDR3 is TGTGCCAGCAGCCGGAGGTCGGGAGGCTCCTACAATGAGCAGTTCTTC. Its protein is CASSRRSGGSYNEQFF. Supplemented by reference TRBV7-2 and TRBJ2-1, the full variable domain reads GAGVSQSPSNKVTEKGKDVELRCDPISGHTALYWYRQSLGQGLEFLIYFQGNSAPDKSGLPSDRFSAERTGGSVSTLTIQRTQQEDSAVYLCASSRRSGGSYNEQFFGPGTRLTVL.

The genes are TRBV9 and TRBJ2-1; 9 positions match TRBD2. The trim removed 3 bases at V and 2 bases at J, leaving 6 bases unmatched. Per the germline V gene, CDR1 is SGDLS and CDR2 is YYNGEE. The CDR3 totals 16 residues. The CDR3 region has the DNA TGTGCCAGCAGCGAGGGGCTAGCGGGGACCTACAATGAGCAGTTCTTC. This sequence encodes CASSEGLAGTYNEQFF. Full variable domain (missing parts from reference TRBV9 and TRBJ2-1): DSGVTQTPKHLITATGQRVTLRCSPRSGDLSVYWYQQSLDQGLQFLIQYYNGEERAKGNILERFSAQQFPDLHSELNLSSLELGDSALYFCASSEGLAGTYNEQFFGPGTRLTVL.

The chain carries TRBV7-9 and TRBJ1-1; no clear D. From germline, CDR1 is SEHNR and CDR2 FQNEAQ (reference sequence). There are 13 residues in the CDR3. V was pared by 5 bases and J by 8 bases, with 15 bases between. Written as DNA, the CDR3 is TGTGCCAGCAGCCCGGGGAGCGGACCCGAAGCTTTCTTT. Protein product: CASSPGSGPEAFF.

The rearrangement links TRBV15 to TRBJ1-1; a weak D match, TRBD1 (6 bases). V shed 3 bases and J shed 0 bases, with 14 bases lying between them. CDR1 and CDR2 from the germline V gene are LNHNV and YYDKDF (reference sequence). The CDR3 has 16 residues. DNA for the CDR3: TGTGCCACCAGCAGCGGACAGAGATTCGTGAACACTGAAGCTTTCTTT. Amino acid sequence: CATSSGQRFVNTEAFF.

The V call is TRBV5-6, the J call TRBJ2-7; weak D call: TRBD2 (5 bases). CDR1 and CDR2 (germline): SGHDT, YYEEEE. The CDR3 is 13 amino acids. The V gene lost 3 bases and the J gene lost 9 bases, with 16 bases spanning the gap. The CDR3 DNA reads TGTGCCAGCAGCTACGCGAGCGTCGGGGTGCAGTACTTC. This codes for CASSYASVGVQYF.

The chain recombines TRBV5-1 with TRBJ1-2, with D perhaps matching TRBD1 (6 bases). The germline V and J ends were trimmed by 2 bases and 3 bases, with 11 bases remaining between them. Germline V gene lookup returns CDR1 SGHRS and CDR2 YFSETQ. The CDR3 length is 14 residues. The CDR3 loop is CASSFSGVDYGYTF. In DNA, the CDR3 is TGCGCCAGCAGCTTCTCAGGGGTTGACTATGGCTACACCTTC.

The chain recombines TRBV2 with TRBJ1-5; D perhaps matches TRBD1 (6 bases). The CDR3 is made up of 14 amino acids. Germline-derived CDR1 and CDR2 are SNHLY and FYNNEI. Trimming stripped 6 bases from V and 5 bases from J, with 14 bases between. CDR3 protein: CASRDRARDQPQHF. The CDR3 DNA reads as TGTGCCAGCAGGGACAGAGCAAGGGATCAGCCCCAGCATTTT.

The J gene is TRBJ2-1, the V gene TRBV7-3, with 8 bases that match TRBD2. CDR1 is SGHTA and CDR2 is FQGTGA in the germline V gene. Trimming took 1 base from V and 12 from J; bases not matched to a gene: 8. The CDR3 extends over 14 amino acids. The CDR3 spells CASSLKLTGGGQFF. DNA for the CDR3: TGTGCCAGCAGCTTAAAATTGACGGGAGGGGGGCAGTTCTTC.

This clone was observed a handful of times. This CDR3 is CASSATSGSYQETQYF. The CDR3 DNA is TGTGCCAGTAGTGCGACTAGCGGGTCTTACCAAGAGACCCAGTACTTC. The chain carries TRBV19 and TRBJ2-5, with 10 bases identical to TRBD2. The J segment lost 0 bases and the V segment lost 5 bases, leaving 6 bases of the junction unmatched. Per the germline V gene, CDR1 is LNHDA and CDR2 is SQIVND (reference sequence). This CDR3 is built from 16 residues.

The CDR3 spells CASSPGQFPNYGYTF. The CDR3 coding sequence is TGTGCCAGCAGTCCCGGACAGTTCCCTAACTATGGCTACACCTTC. V is TRBV2 and J is TRBJ1-2, with a weak D call TRBD1 (6 bases). The CDR3 spans 15 residues. Germline V lookup: CDR1 SNHLY, CDR2 FYNNEI. The ends were cut back, 5 bases at V and 0 bases at J, with 13 bases in the middle.